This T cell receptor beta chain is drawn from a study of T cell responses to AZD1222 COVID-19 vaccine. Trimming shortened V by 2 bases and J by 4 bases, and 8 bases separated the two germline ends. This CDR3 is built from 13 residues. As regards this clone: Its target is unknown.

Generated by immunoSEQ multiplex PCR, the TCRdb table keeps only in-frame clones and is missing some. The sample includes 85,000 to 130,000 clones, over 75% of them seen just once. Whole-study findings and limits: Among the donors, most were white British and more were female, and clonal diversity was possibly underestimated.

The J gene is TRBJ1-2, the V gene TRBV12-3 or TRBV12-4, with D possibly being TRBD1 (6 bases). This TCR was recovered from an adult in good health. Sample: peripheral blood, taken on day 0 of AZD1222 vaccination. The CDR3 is CASSLQGTYGYTF. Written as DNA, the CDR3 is TGTGCCAGCAGTTTACAGGGGACCTATGGCTACACCTTC.